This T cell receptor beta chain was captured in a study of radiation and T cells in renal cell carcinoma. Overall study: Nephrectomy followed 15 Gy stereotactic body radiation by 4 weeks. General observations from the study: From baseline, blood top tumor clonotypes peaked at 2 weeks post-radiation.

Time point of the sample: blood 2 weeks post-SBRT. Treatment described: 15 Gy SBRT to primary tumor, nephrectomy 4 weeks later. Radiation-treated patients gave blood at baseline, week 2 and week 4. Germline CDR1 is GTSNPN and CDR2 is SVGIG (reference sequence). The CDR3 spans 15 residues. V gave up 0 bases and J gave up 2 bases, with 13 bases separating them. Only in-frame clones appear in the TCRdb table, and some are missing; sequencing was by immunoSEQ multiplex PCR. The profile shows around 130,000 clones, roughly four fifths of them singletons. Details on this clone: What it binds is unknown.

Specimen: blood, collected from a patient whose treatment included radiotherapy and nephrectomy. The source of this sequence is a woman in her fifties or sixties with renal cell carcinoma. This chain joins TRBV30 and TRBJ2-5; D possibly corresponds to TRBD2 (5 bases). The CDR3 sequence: CAWSVPGGPQETQYF. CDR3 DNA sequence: TGTGCCTGGAGTGTACCGGGCGGGCCGCAAGAGACCCAGTACTTC.